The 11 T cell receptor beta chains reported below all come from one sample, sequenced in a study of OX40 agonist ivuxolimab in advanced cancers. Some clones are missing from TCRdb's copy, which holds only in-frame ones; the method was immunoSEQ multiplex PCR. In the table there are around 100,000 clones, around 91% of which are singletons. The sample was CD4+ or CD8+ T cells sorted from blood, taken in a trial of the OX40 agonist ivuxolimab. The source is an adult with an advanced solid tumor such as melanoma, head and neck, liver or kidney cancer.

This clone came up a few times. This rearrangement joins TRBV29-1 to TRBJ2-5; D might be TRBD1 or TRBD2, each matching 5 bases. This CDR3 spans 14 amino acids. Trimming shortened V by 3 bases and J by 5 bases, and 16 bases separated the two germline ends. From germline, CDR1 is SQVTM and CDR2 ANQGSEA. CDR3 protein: CSVDWGTHVETQYF. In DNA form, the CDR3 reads TGCAGCGTTGATTGGGGGACCCATGTGGAGACCCAGTACTTC.

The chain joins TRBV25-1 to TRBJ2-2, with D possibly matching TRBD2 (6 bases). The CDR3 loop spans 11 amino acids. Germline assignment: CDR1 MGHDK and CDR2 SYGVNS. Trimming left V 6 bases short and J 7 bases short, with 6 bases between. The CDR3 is CASREGGELFF. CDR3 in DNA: TGTGCCAGCAGGGAGGGCGGGGAGCTGTTTTTT.

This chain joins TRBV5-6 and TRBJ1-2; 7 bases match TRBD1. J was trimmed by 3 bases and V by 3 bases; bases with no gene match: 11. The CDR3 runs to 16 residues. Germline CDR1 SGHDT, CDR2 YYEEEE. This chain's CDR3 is CASSSIRGRFDYGYTF. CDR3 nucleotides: TGTGCCAGCAGCTCGATAAGGGGGCGATTCGACTATGGCTACACCTTC.

In DNA, the CDR3 is TGTGCCAGCAGTCCACTAGCGGGTATCCCGTCCTACGAGCAGTACTTC. Its translation is CASSPLAGIPSYEQYF. The chain combines TRBV27 with TRBJ2-7; 9 bases fit TRBD2. V was clipped by 5 bases and J by 1 base; unmatched bases: 9. Germline CDR1 MNHEY, CDR2 SMNVEV (reference sequence). CDR3 length: 16 amino acids.

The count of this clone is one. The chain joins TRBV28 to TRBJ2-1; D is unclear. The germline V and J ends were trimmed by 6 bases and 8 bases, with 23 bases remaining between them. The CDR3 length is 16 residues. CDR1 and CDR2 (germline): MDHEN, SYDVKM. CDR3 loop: CASSTQDAADRDEQFF. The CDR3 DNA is TGTGCCAGCAGCACCCAAGATGCGGCTGACCGGGATGAGCAGTTCTTC.

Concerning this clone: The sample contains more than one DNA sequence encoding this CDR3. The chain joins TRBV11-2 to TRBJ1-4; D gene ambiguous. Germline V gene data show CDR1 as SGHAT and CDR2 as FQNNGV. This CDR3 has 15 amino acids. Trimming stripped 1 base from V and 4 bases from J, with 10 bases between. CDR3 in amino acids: CASSLAGALNEKLFF. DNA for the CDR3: TGTGCCAGCAGCTTAGCAGGAGCCCTTAATGAAAAACTGTTTTTT.

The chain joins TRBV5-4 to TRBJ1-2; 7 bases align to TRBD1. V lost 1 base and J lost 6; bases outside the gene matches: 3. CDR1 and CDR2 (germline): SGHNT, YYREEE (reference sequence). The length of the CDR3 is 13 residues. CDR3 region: CASSLRQGDGYTF. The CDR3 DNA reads TGTGCCAGCAGCTTGCGGCAGGGGGATGGCTACACCTTC.

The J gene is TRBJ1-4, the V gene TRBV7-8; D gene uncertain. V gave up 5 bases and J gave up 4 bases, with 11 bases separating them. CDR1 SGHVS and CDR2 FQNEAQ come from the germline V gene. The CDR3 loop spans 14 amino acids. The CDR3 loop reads CASSPRRLNEKLFF. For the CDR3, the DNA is TGTGCCAGCAGCCCTAGAAGACTTAATGAAAAACTGTTTTTT.

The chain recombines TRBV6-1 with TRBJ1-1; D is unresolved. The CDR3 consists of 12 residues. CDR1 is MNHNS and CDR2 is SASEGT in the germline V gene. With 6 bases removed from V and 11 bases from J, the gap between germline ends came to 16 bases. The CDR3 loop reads CASSELIVDAFF. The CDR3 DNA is TGTGCCAGCAGCGAGCTTATAGTGGATGCTTTCTTT.

DNA for the CDR3: TGCAGCGTGTTCCGGGACAGAAACACCGGGGAGCTGTTTTTT. Translation: CSVFRDRNTGELFF. This chain uses TRBV29-1 with TRBJ2-2, with TRBD1 identical over 7 bases. Germline V gene sequence: CDR1 SQVTM, CDR2 ANQGSEA. V trimming: 6 bases; J trimming: 2 bases; junction bases outside the gene matches: 6. The CDR3 loop spans 14 amino acids.

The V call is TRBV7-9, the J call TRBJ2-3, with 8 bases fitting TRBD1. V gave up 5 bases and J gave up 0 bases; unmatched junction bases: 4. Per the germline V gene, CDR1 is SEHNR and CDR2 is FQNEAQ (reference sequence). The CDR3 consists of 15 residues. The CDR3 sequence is CASSPGQGSTDTQYF. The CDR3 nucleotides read TGTGCCAGCAGCCCAGGACAGGGAAGCACAGATACGCAGTATTTT.